The sequence of this T cell receptor (beta chain) was determined in a study of blood T cells in healthy people across ages. This clonotype was seen only once. The authors ran a second PCR of about 6 to 11 cycles using a sample-barcoded 5' primer and a J-beta primer mix. Every sample produced at least 3 million CDR3-containing paired-end reads. TCRdb fed the 5' RACE reads into MiXCR, producing one record per CDR3 protein. The sample lists around 1,100,000 distinct CDR3 sequences; 30% to 40% were seen once. This CDR3 comprises 12 residues. Material: blood. The source is a man between 18 and 35 years old in good health. The chain recombines TRBV21-1 with TRBJ1-1. TRBV21-1 is noted as a pseudogene. CDR3 sequence: CPAEGNCTEAFF. The CDR3 DNA is TGTCCCGCGGAGGGGAATTGCACTGAAGCTTTCTTT.